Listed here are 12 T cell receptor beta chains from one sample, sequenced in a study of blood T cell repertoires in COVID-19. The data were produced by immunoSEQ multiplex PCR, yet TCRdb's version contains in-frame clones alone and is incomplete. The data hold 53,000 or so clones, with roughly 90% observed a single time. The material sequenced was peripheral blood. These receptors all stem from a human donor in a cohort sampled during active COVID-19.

The CDR3 protein is CATSRDWSTEAFF. CDR3 in DNA: TGTGCCACCAGCAGAGATTGGAGCACTGAAGCTTTCTTT. This chain connects TRBV15 to TRBJ1-1; D remains ambiguous. V lost 0 bases and J 4 bases, leaving 6 bases between the germline ends. This CDR3 is built from 13 residues. Germline V gene sequence: CDR1 LNHNV, CDR2 YYDKDF (reference sequence).

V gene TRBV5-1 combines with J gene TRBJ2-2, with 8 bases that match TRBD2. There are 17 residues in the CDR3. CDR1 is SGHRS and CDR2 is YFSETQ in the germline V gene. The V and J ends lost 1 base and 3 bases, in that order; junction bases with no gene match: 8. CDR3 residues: CASSLRPAGVDTGELFF. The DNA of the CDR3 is TGCGCCAGCAGCTTGAGGCCAGCGGGGGTGGACACCGGGGAGCTGTTTTTT.

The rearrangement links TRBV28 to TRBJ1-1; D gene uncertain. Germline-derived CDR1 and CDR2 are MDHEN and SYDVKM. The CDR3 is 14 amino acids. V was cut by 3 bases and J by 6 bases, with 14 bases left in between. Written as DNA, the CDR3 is TGTGCCAGCAGTTTCATAAGGTCGACATCTGAAGCTTTCTTT. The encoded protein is CASSFIRSTSEAFF.

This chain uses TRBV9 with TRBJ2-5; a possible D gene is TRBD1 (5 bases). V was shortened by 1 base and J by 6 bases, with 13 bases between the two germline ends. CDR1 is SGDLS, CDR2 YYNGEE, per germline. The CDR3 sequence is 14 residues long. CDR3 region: CASSVMEGAQTQYF. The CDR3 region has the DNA TGTGCCAGCAGCGTAATGGAAGGGGCCCAGACCCAGTACTTC.

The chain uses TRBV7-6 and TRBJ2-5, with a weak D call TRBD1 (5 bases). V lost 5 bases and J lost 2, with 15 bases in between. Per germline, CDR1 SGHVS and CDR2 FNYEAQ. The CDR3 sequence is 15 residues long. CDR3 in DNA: TGTGCCAGCAGCGTGGGCCCCACAGGACAAGAGACCCAGTACTTC. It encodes CASSVGPTGQETQYF.

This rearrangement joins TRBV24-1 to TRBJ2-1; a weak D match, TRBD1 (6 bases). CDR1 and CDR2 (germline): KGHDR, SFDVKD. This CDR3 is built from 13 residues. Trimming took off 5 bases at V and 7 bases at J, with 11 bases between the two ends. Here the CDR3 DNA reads TGTGCCACCAGTGTGTCACAGGGTAATGAGCAGTTCTTC. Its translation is CATSVSQGNEQFF.

CDR3 nucleotide sequence: TGTGCCAGCAGCTTAGCGCTCGGACTAGCGGATCGGAACACCGGGGAGCTGTTTTTT. Its translation is CASSLALGLADRNTGELFF. The V and J genes are TRBV7-9 and TRBJ2-2; 10 bases are shared with TRBD2. Trimming removed 0 bases from V and 1 base from J; junction bases left unmatched: 8. Germline V gene sequence: CDR1 SEHNR, CDR2 FQNEAQ (reference sequence). The CDR3 is 19 residues long.

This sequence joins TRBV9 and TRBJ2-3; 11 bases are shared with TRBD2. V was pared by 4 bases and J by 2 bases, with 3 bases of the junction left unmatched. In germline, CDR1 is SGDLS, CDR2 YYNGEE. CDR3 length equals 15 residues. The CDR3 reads CASSKGLADTDTQYF. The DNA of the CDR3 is TGTGCCAGCAGCAAGGGACTAGCGGACACAGATACGCAGTATTTT.

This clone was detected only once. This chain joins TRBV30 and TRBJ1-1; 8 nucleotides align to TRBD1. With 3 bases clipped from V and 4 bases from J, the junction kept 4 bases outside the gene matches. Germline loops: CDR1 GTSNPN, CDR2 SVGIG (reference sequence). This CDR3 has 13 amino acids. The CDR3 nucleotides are TGTGCCTGGAGAAGACAGGGGTTCACTGAAGCTTTCTTT. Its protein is CAWRRQGFTEAFF.

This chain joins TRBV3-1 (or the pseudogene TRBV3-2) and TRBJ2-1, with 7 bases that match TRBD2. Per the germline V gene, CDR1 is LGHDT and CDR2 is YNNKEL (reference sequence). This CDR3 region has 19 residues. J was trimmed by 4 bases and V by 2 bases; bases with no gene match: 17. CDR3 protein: CASSQWGWAASGLYNEQFF. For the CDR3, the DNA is TGTGCCAGCAGCCAATGGGGTTGGGCGGCTAGCGGACTATACAATGAGCAGTTCTTC.

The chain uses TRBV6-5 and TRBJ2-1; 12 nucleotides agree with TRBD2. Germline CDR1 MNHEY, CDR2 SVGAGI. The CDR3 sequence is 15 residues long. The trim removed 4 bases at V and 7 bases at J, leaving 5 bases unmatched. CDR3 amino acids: CASSSTSGRINEQFF. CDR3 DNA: TGTGCCAGCAGTTCCACTAGCGGGAGGATTAATGAGCAGTTCTTC.

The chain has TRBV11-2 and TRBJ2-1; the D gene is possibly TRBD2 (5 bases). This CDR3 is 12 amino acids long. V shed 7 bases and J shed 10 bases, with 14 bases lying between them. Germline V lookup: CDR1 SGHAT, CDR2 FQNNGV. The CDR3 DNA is TGTGCCAGCACCTTGGGAGACACGGAGCAGTTCTTC. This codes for CASTLGDTEQFF.